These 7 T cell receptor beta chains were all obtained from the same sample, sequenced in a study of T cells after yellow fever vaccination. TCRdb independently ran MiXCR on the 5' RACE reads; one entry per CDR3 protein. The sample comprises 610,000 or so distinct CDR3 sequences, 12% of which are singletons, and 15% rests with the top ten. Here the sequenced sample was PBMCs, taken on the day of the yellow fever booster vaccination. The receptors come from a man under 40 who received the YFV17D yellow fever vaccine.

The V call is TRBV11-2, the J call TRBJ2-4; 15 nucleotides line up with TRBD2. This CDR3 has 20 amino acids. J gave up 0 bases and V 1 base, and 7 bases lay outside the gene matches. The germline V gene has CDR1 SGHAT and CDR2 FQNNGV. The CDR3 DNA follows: TGTGCCAGCAGCTTAGGTCGCGGACTAGCGGGAGGGCGAGCCAAAAACATTCAGTACTTC. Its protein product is CASSLGRGLAGGRAKNIQYF. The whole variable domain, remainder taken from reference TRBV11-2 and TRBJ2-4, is EAGVAQSPRYKIIEKRQSVAFWCNPISGHATLYWYQQILGQGPKLLIQFQNNGVVDDSQLPKDRFSAERLKGVDSTLKIQPAKLEDSAVYLCASSLGRGLAGGRAKNIQYFGAGTRLSVL.

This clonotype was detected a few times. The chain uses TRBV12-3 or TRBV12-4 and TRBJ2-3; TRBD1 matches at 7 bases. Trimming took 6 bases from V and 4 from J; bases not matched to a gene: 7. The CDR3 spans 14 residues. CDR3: CASSHDRAPDTQYF. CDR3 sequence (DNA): TGTGCCAGCAGCCATGACAGGGCCCCAGATACGCAGTATTTT.

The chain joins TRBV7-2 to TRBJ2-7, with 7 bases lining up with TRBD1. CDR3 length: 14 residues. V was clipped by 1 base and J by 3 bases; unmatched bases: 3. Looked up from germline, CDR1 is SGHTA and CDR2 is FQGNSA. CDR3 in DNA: TGTGCCAGCAGCTTAGGTGGACAGGTCTACGAGCAGTACTTC. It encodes CASSLGGQVYEQYF.

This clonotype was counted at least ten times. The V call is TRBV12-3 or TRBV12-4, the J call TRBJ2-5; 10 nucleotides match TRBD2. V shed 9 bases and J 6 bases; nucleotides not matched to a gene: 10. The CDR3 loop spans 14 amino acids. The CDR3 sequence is CASGLAGAAKTQYF. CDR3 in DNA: TGTGCCAGTGGGCTAGCGGGAGCTGCGAAGACCCAGTACTTC.

The chain's CDR3 is CSARSDRVNTEAFF. The CDR3 DNA reads as TGCAGTGCTAGAAGTGACAGGGTTAACACTGAAGCTTTCTTT. The chain joins TRBV20-1 to TRBJ1-1; TRBD1 agrees at 7 bases. Germline V gene lookup returns CDR1 DFQATT and CDR2 SNEGSKA (reference sequence). V lost 2 bases and J lost 2; bases outside the gene matches: 5. The CDR3 has 14 residues.

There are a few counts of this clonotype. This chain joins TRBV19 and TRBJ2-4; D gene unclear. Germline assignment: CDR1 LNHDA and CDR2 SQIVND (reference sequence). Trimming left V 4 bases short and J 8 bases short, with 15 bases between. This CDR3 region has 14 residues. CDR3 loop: CASSTTDRYDIQYF. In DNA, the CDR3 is TGTGCCAGTAGTACGACCGACCGGTACGACATTCAGTACTTC. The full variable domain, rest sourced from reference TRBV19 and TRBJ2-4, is DGGITQSPKYLFRKEGQNVTLSCEQNLNHDAMYWYRQDPGQGLRLIYYSQIVNDFQKGDIAEGYSVSREKKESFPLTVTSAQKNPTAFYLCASSTTDRYDIQYFGAGTRLSVL.

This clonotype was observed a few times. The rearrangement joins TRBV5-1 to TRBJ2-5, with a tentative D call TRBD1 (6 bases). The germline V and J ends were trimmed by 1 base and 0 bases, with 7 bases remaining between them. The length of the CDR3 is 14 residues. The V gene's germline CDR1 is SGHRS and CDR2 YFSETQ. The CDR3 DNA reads TGCGCCAGCAGCTTGTACAGGGACCAAGAGACCCAGTACTTC. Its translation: CASSLYRDQETQYF.